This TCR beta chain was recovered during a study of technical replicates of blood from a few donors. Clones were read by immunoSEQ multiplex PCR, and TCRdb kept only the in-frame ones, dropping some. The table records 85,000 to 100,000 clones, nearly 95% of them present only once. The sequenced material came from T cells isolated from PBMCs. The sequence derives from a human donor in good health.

CDR3 residues: CASRNYSAGAYGYTF. As DNA, the CDR3 is TGTGCCAGCCGAAATTACTCGGCAGGGGCCTATGGCTACACCTTC. The gene calls are TRBV9 and TRBJ1-2; weak D call: TRBD1 (6 bases). Germline V gene data show CDR1 as SGDLS and CDR2 as YYNGEE. This CDR3 region has 15 residues. V was pared by 7 bases and J by 4 bases, with 20 bases between.